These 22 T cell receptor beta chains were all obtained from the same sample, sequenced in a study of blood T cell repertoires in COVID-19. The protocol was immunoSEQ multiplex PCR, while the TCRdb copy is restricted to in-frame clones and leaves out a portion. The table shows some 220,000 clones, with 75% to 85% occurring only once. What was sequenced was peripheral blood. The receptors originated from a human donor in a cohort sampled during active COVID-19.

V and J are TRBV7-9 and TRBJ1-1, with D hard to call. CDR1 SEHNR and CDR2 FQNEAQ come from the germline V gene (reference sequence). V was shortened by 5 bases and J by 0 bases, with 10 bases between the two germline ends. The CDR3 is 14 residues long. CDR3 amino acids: CASSPPEVNTEAFF. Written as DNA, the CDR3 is TGTGCCAGCAGCCCCCCTGAGGTGAACACTGAAGCTTTCTTT.

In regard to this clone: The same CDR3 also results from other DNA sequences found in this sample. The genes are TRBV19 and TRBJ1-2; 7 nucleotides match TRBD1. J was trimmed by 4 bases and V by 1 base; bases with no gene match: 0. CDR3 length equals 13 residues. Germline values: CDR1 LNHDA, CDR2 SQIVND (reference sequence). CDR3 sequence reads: CASSIGQGYGYTF. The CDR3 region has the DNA TGTGCCAGTAGTATAGGACAGGGCTATGGCTACACCTTC.

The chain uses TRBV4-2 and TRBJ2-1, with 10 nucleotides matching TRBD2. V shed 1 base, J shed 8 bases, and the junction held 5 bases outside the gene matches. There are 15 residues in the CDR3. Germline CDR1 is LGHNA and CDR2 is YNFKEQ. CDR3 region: CASSQGLAGEYEQFF. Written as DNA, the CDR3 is TGTGCCAGCAGCCAAGGTCTAGCGGGAGAATATGAGCAGTTCTTC.

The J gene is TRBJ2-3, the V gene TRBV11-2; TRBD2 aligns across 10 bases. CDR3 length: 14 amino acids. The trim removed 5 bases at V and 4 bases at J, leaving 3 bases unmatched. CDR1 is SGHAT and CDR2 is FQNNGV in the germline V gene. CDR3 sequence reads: CASSLAGVSDTQYF. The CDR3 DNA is TGTGCCAGCAGCCTAGCGGGAGTTTCAGATACGCAGTATTTT.

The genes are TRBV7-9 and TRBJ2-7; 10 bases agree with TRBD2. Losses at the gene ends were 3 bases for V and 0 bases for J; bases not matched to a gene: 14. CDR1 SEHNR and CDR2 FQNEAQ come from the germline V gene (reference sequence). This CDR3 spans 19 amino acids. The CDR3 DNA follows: TGTGCCAGCAGCTTTGCCTTAGCTAGCGGGGGCCGAAGCTCCTACGAGCAGTACTTC. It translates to CASSFALASGGRSSYEQYF.

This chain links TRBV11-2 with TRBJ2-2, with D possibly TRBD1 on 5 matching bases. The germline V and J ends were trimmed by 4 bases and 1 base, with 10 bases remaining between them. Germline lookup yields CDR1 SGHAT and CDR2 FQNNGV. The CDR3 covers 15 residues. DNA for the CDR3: TGTGCCAGCAGCTGGGGCGGAAAGAACACCGGGGAGCTGTTTTTT. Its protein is CASSWGGKNTGELFF.

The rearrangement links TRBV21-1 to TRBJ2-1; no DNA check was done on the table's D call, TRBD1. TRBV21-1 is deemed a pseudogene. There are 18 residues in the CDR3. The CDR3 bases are TGTGCCAGCAGCATTCACAGGGGGCCCGTTTCAAAGTACAATGAGCAGTTCTTC. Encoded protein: CASSIHRGPVSKYNEQFF.

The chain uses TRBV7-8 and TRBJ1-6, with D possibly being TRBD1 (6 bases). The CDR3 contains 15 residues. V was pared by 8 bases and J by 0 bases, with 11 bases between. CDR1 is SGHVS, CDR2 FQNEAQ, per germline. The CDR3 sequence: CASRRGGSYNSPLHF. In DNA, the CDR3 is TGTGCCAGCCGAAGAGGGGGCTCCTATAATTCACCCCTCCACTTT.

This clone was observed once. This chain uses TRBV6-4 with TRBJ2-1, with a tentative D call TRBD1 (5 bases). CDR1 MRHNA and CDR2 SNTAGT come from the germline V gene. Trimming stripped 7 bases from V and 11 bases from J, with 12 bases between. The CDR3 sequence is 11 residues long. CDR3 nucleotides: TGTGCCAGCACCTCTGGGGCGCAGCAGTTCTTC. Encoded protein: CASTSGAQQFF.

The CDR3 reads CASSPPGLAGTGELFF. DNA of the CDR3: TGTGCCAGCAGCCCTCCGGGACTAGCAGGCACCGGGGAGCTGTTTTTT. The chain combines TRBV3-1 (or the pseudogene TRBV3-2) with TRBJ2-2; 9 bases are shared with TRBD2. With 4 bases clipped from V and 4 bases from J, the junction kept 7 bases outside the gene matches. The CDR3 length is 16 residues. Germline-derived CDR1 and CDR2 are LGHDT and YNNKEL (reference sequence).

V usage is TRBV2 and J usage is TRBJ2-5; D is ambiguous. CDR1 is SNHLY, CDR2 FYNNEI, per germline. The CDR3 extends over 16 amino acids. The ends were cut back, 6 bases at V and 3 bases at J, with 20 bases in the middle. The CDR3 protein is CASRVLLREVKETQYF. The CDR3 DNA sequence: TGTGCCAGCAGAGTATTACTAAGAGAGGTCAAAGAGACCCAGTACTTC.

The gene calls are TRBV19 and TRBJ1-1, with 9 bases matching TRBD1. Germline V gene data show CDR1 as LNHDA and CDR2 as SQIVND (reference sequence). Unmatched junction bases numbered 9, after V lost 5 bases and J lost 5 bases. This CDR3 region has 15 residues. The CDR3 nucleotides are TGTGCCAGTAGTCCCGGGACAGGGCGGATAACTGAAGCTTTCTTT. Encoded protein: CASSPGTGRITEAFF.

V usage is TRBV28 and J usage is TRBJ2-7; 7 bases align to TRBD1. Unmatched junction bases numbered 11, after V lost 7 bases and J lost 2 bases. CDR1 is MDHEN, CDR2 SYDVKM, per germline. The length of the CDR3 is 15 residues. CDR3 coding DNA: TGTGCCAGCACCTCCGGGACAGAGTATACCTACGAGCAGTACTTC. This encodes CASTSGTEYTYEQYF. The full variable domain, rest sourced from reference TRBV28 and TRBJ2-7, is DVKVTQSSRYLVKRTGEKVFLECVQDMDHENMFWYRQDPGLGLRLIYFSYDVKMKEKGDIPEGYSVSREKKERFSLILESASTNQTSMYLCASTSGTEYTYEQYFGPGTRLTVT.

CDR3 loop: CASSDRTGRYEQYF. In DNA form, the CDR3 reads TGTGCCAGCAGTGATCGGACGGGAAGATACGAGCAGTACTTC. The chain couples TRBV2 to TRBJ2-7; the D gene is possibly TRBD2 (5 bases). This CDR3 contains 14 residues. Trimming removed 3 bases from V and 4 bases from J, with 13 bases in between. Germline V gene sequence: CDR1 SNHLY, CDR2 FYNNEI.

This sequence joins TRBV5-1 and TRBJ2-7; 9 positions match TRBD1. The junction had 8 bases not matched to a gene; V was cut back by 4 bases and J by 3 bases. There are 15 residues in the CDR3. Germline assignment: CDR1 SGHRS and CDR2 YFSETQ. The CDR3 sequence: CASSISGTGNYEQYF. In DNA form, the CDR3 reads TGCGCCAGCAGCATTTCCGGGACAGGGAACTACGAGCAGTACTTC.

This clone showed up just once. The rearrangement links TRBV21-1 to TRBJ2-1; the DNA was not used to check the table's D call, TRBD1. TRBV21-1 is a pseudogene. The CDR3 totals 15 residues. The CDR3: CASSNLTQGRNEQFF. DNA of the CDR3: TGTGCCAGCAGCAACTTGACACAGGGTCGCAATGAGCAGTTCTTC.

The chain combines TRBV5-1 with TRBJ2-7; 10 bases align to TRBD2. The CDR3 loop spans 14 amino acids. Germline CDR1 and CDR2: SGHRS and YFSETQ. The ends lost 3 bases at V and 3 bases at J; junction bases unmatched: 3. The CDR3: CASSWGTSDYEQYF. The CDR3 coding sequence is TGCGCCAGCAGCTGGGGGACTAGCGACTACGAGCAGTACTTC.

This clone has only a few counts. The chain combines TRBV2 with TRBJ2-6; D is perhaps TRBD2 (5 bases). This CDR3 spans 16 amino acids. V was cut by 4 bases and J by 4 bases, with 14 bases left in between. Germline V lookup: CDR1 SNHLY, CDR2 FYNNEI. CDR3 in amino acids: CASSVSTGSGANVLTF. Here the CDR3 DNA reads TGTGCCAGCAGTGTCAGTACGGGATCCGGGGCCAACGTCCTGACTTTC.

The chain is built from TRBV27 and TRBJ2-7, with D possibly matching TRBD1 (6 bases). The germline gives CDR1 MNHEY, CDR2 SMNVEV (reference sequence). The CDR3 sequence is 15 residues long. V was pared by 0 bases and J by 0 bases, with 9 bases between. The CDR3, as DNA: TGTGCCAGCAGTTTATCGGGGACACACTCCTACGAGCAGTACTTC. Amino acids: CASSLSGTHSYEQYF.

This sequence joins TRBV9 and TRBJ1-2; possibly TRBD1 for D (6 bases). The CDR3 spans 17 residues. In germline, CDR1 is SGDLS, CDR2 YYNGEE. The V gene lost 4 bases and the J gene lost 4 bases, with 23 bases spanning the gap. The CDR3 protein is CASSPPNTGKTLYGYTF. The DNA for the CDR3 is TGTGCCAGCAGCCCACCTAATACAGGGAAAACTCTCTATGGCTACACCTTC.

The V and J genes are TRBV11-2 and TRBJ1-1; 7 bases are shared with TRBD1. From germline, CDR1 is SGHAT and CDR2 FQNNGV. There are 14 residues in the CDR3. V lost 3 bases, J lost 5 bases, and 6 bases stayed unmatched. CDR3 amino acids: CASSFSTGRTEAFF. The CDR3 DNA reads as TGTGCCAGCAGCTTCTCGACAGGGCGAACTGAAGCTTTCTTT.

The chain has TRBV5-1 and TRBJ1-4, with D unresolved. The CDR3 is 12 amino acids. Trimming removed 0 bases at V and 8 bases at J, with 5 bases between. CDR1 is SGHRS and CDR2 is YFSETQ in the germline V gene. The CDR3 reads CASSLGQEKLFF. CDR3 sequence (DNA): TGCGCCAGCAGCTTGGGGCAGGAAAAACTGTTTTTT.